This TCR beta chain is drawn from a study of vaccination and CD4 T cells after COVID-19. The sample's treatment: roughly 10-day PBMC culture with coronavirus spike peptide pools or control peptides (ViraFEST assay). Germline CDR1 reads SGHVS; CDR2 reads FQNEAQ. CDR3 length: 13 residues. The V and J ends lost 1 base and 8 bases, in that order; junction bases with no gene match: 2. A remark on this clonotype: Its antigen remains unidentified.

At the Johns Hopkins FTIC core, DNA taken from cultured CD4+ T cells was sequenced by way of the Oncomine TCR Beta short-read assay. TCRdb ran MiXCR on the PCR reads and lists one entry per CDR3 protein. This table has roughly 20,000 distinct CDR3 sequences, around 50% appearing once. The V and J genes are TRBV7-8 and TRBJ1-1; 9 bases map to TRBD1. The sequence was collected from a human donor who had recovered from COVID-19. Input material: CD4+ T cells from blood, cultured in vitro. This chain's CDR3 is CASSLGDREEAFF. CDR3 nucleotides: TGTGCCAGCAGCTTAGGGGACAGGGAAGAAGCTTTCTTT.